The 22 T cell receptor beta chains below all came from one sample that was sequenced in a study of CD8+ T cells in alopecia areata (dated by TCRdb to the late 2010s). Receptor amplification or capture employed the immunoSEQ multiplex PCR assay. To provide template for TCR sequencing, every sample had RNA extracted and reverse transcribed into cDNA. TCRdb mirrors the immuneACCESS table, restricted to in-frame sequences. Some clones are absent from its copies; in checked studies, under half trace to an unresolved V gene, and the reason for the others is unknown. The sample table lists approximately 180,000 clones, less than 70% of them with a count of one. 10% to 11% of the sample is taken by the ten largest. What this sample's time point label stands for: around 24 weeks on oral tofacitinib. The sample's treatment or condition, from its label and the paper: oral pan-JAK inhibitor, 5-10 mg twice daily.

This specimen was CD8+ T cells sorted from blood, taken at week 24, from a patient treated with tofacitinib. The receptors originated from a human donor with alopecia areata.

The V gene is TRBV29-1, the J gene TRBJ1-1; 8 bases line up with TRBD1. CDR1 SQVTM and CDR2 ANQGSEA come from the germline V gene. The CDR3 covers 14 residues. Trimming took 0 bases from V and 1 from J; bases not matched to a gene: 1. The CDR3 here is CSVEDGTGNTEAFF. The CDR3 DNA reads TGCAGCGTTGAAGACGGGACAGGGAACACTGAAGCTTTCTTT.

V usage is TRBV2 and J usage is TRBJ2-7, with unresolved D. Germline V gene lookup returns CDR1 SNHLY and CDR2 FYNNEI. The CDR3 totals 13 residues. The ends were cut back, 3 bases at V and 0 bases at J, with 6 bases in the middle. Written as DNA, the CDR3 is TGTGCCAGCAGTGAGGGCAGCTCCTACGAGCAGTACTTC. It encodes CASSEGSSYEQYF.

Only a few counts were recorded for this clone. J is TRBJ2-3 and V is TRBV7-9; TRBD2 agrees at 9 bases. The germline V gene encodes CDR1 SEHNR and CDR2 FQNEAQ (reference sequence). The CDR3 length is 19 residues. After removal of 5 bases from V and 2 bases from J, the junction contained 17 bases not matched to a gene. CDR3 sequence: CASSPHAPRAGGYTDTQYF. The CDR3 coding sequence is TGTGCCAGCAGCCCTCACGCGCCTAGAGCGGGGGGATACACAGATACGCAGTATTTT.

This chain uses TRBV7-6 with TRBJ1-1; D perhaps matches TRBD1 (6 bases). The germline V gene has CDR1 SGHVS and CDR2 FNYEAQ. The CDR3 contains 17 residues. Trimming shortened V by 0 bases and J by 1 base, and 15 bases separated the two germline ends. CDR3 sequence (DNA): TGTGCCAGCAGCTTAGCGAGGTCAGGGGCTAAGAACACTGAAGCTTTCTTT. Translated, it gives CASSLARSGAKNTEAFF.

This clone was seen more than once but under ten times. V gene TRBV5-1 combines with J gene TRBJ1-1; D is ambiguous. Germline CDR1 is SGHRS and CDR2 is YFSETQ. The CDR3 loop spans 13 amino acids. V gave up 5 bases and J gave up 1 base, with 9 bases separating them. CDR3 nucleotides: TGCGCCAGCAGTCGGTCAGGGAACACTGAAGCTTTCTTT. Translating it yields CASSRSGNTEAFF.

V and J are TRBV30 and TRBJ1-1; weak D call: TRBD1 (5 bases). The germline V gene encodes CDR1 GTSNPN and CDR2 SVGIG (reference sequence). The CDR3 covers 14 residues. V shed 2 bases and J shed 1 base, with 11 bases lying between them. In DNA, the CDR3 is TGTGCCTGGAGTTCTGGGGCACCGAACACTGAAGCTTTCTTT. This encodes CAWSSGAPNTEAFF.

This clone was seen a handful of times. CDR3 amino acids: CASSQHRNNEQFF. In nucleotides, the CDR3 is TGCGCCAGCAGCCAACATAGAAACAATGAGCAGTTCTTC. The chain couples TRBV4-3 to TRBJ2-1, with D unclear. Trimming removed 2 bases from V and 5 bases from J, with 7 bases in between. The germline V gene encodes CDR1 LGHNA and CDR2 YSLEER. The CDR3 has 13 residues.

The chain couples TRBV27 to TRBJ2-7; 8 nucleotides agree with TRBD1. The CDR3 has 14 amino acids. The germline gives CDR1 MNHEY, CDR2 SMNVEV (reference sequence). The V and J ends lost 5 bases and 4 bases, in that order; junction bases with no gene match: 7. The CDR3 DNA follows: TGTGCCAGCAGTCCACCGGACAGGGCTTACGAGCAGTACTTC. Translated, it gives CASSPPDRAYEQYF.

As regards this clone: The same CDR3 is also encoded by other DNA sequences in this sample. J is TRBJ2-2 and V is TRBV30; D remains unclear. Per the germline V gene, CDR1 is GTSNPN and CDR2 is SVGIG (reference sequence). Trimming left V 2 bases short and J 6 bases short, with 4 bases between. This CDR3 region has 11 residues. The CDR3 loop reads CAWSPSGELFF. CDR3 nucleotide sequence: TGTGCCTGGAGTCCCTCCGGGGAGCTGTTTTTT. The variable domain in full, completed from reference TRBV30 and TRBJ2-2, reads SQTIHQWPATLVQPVGSPLSLECTVEGTSNPNLYWYRQAAGRGLQLLFYSVGIGQISSEVPQNLSASRPQDRQFILSSKKLLLSDSGFYLCAWSPSGELFFGEGSRLTVL.

This clone was observed a single time. The chain combines TRBV30 with TRBJ1-4; TRBD1 might be the D (6 bases). V shed 7 bases and J shed 6 bases, with 12 bases lying between them. The germline V gene encodes CDR1 GTSNPN and CDR2 SVGIG (reference sequence). CDR3 length equals 12 residues. CDR3 DNA sequence: TGTGCCTTACAGGGTTCGGATGAAAAACTGTTTTTT. It codes for CALQGSDEKLFF.

The chain uses TRBV10-3 and TRBJ1-1; no firm D call. The germline V gene has CDR1 ENHRY and CDR2 SYGVKD. V was clipped by 4 bases and J by 3 bases, with 3 bases between them. This CDR3 has 11 residues. Here the CDR3 reads CAISGDTEAFF. The DNA of the CDR3 is TGTGCCATCAGTGGGGACACTGAAGCTTTCTTT.

The V call is TRBV6-6, the J call TRBJ1-1, with D tentatively TRBD1 (5 bases). Trimming stripped 8 bases from V and 10 bases from J, with 26 bases between. The CDR3 is 15 amino acids. Per the germline V gene, CDR1 is MNHNY and CDR2 is SVGAGI (reference sequence). The CDR3 bases are TGTGCCAGCCCTTCCTCAGGGCCCTCGGAGGCGGGAGCTTTCTTT. Its protein product is CASPSSGPSEAGAFF.

The chain employs TRBV9 and TRBJ1-2; D call uncertain. V lost 6 bases and J 6 bases, leaving 12 bases between the germline ends. CDR1 is SGDLS, CDR2 YYNGEE, per germline. The CDR3 sequence is 12 residues long. The DNA of the CDR3 is TGTGCCAGCACCATGGGCTCCAATGGCTACACCTTC. Translation: CASTMGSNGYTF.

This clone occurred a few times. The rearrangement uses TRBV10-2 and TRBJ2-5, with D perhaps matching TRBD1 or TRBD2 (6 bases each). The ends were cut back, 8 bases at V and 4 bases at J, with 11 bases in the middle. Germline values: CDR1 WSHSY, CDR2 SAAADI. CDR3 length: 12 amino acids. CDR3 in amino acids: CASWGARETQYF. The CDR3 nucleotides read TGCGCCAGCTGGGGGGCCCGAGAGACCCAGTACTTC.

This rearrangement joins TRBV27 to TRBJ2-7; D unclear. V was shortened by 6 bases and J by 1 base, with 10 bases between the two germline ends. Germline-derived CDR1 and CDR2 are MNHEY and SMNVEV (reference sequence). The CDR3 is made up of 13 amino acids. The CDR3 bases are TGTGCCAGCAGAGGATCCGGGTCCTACGAGCAGTACTTC. Protein: CASRGSGSYEQYF.

J is TRBJ2-1 and V is TRBV4-3; 7 bases match TRBD1. The germline V gene encodes CDR1 LGHNA and CDR2 YSLEER. With 0 bases clipped from V and 4 bases from J, the junction kept 9 bases outside the gene matches. The CDR3 consists of 17 residues. Here the CDR3 DNA reads TGCGCCAGCAGCCAAGATCCACAGGGGCTCTTATACAATGAGCAGTTCTTC. Its translation: CASSQDPQGLLYNEQFF.

This clone has just a few counts. The DNA for the CDR3 is TGCAGCGTGTGGGACAGAGGAAATGAGCAGTTCTTC. Residues: CSVWDRGNEQFF. This chain uses TRBV29-1 with TRBJ2-1, with 7 bases lining up with TRBD1. J gave up 7 bases and V 6 bases, and 6 bases lay outside the gene matches. This CDR3 is 12 amino acids long. CDR1 and CDR2 (germline): SQVTM, ANQGSEA.

In its sample, this clone was seen a few times. This chain joins TRBV29-1 and TRBJ2-2; 12 bases are shared with TRBD2. This CDR3 is built from 17 residues. Germline trimming cut 0 bases from V and 4 bases from J; bases unmatched to any gene: 6. The germline gives CDR1 SQVTM, CDR2 ANQGSEA. CDR3 nucleotide sequence: TGCAGCGTTGAAGATAGGCTAGCGGGGGGGCCCACCGGGGAGCTGTTTTTT. Protein product: CSVEDRLAGGPTGELFF.

The V gene is TRBV7-8, the J gene TRBJ2-3; TRBD2 matches at 7 bases. CDR1 is SGHVS and CDR2 is FQNEAQ in the germline V gene. Trimming cost V 1 base and J 4 bases; bases outside gene matches: 8. CDR3 length: 16 amino acids. Here the CDR3 reads CASSLGAGGGSDTQYF. The CDR3 DNA reads as TGTGCCAGCAGCTTAGGTGCTGGCGGGGGTTCAGATACGCAGTATTTT.

The chain recombines TRBV11-2 with TRBJ2-4, with 13 bases matching TRBD2. Looked up from germline, CDR1 is SGHAT and CDR2 is FQNNGV. With V trimmed by 3 bases and J by 1 base, 9 bases remained unmatched. The CDR3 has 19 amino acids. The CDR3 protein is CASSFRLAGGRSAKNIQYF. The CDR3 region has the DNA TGTGCCAGCAGCTTTAGACTAGCGGGGGGAAGGTCGGCCAAAAACATTCAGTACTTC.

V gene TRBV7-7 combines with J gene TRBJ2-7, with D unclear. Trimming removed 5 bases from V and 5 bases from J, with 16 bases in between. The CDR3 length is 14 residues. Per germline, CDR1 SSHAT and CDR2 FNYEAQ (reference sequence). Here the CDR3 reads CASSPSVGDDEQYF. The CDR3 DNA reads as TGTGCCAGCAGCCCATCAGTTGGGGATGACGAGCAGTACTTC.

The chain has TRBV30 and TRBJ1-1; TRBD1 might be the D (5 bases). The CDR3 runs to 14 residues. Trimming took off 1 base at V and 0 bases at J, with 9 bases between the two ends. Germline V lookup: CDR1 GTSNPN, CDR2 SVGIG (reference sequence). The CDR3 nucleotides are TGTGCCTGGAGTGGGGACGGCTTGAACACTGAAGCTTTCTTT. Translating gives CAWSGDGLNTEAFF.